Listed here are 27 T cell receptor beta chains from one sample, sequenced in a study of OX40 agonist ivuxolimab in advanced cancers. This table comes from immunoSEQ multiplex PCR, and its TCRdb copy is limited to in-frame clones, with some not included. The data hold 75,000 to 100,000 clones, with around 84% observed a single time. The input for sequencing was CD4+ or CD8+ T cells sorted from blood, taken in a trial of the OX40 agonist ivuxolimab. These receptors all come from an adult with an advanced solid tumor such as melanoma, head and neck, liver or kidney cancer.

J is TRBJ2-3 and V is TRBV29-1; 14 bases map to TRBD2. CDR3 length equals 16 residues. Looked up from germline, CDR1 is SQVTM and CDR2 is ANQGSEA. Trimming removed 5 bases from V and 2 bases from J; junction bases left unmatched: 6. Here the CDR3 reads CSVTPGLAGATDTQYF. CDR3 bases: TGCAGCGTTACCCCGGGACTAGCGGGAGCCACAGATACGCAGTATTTT.

The CDR3 loop reads CASSSSGPAGNTIYF. For the CDR3, the DNA is TGTGCCAGCAGTTCCTCGGGCCCAGCTGGAAACACCATATATTTT. J is TRBJ1-3 and V is TRBV28; D is unclear. Germline CDR1 and CDR2: MDHEN and SYDVKM. The CDR3 extends over 15 amino acids. V shed 4 bases and J shed 2 bases, with 12 bases lying between them.

The chain couples TRBV19 to TRBJ1-1, with D possibly matching TRBD1 (6 bases). Per germline, CDR1 LNHDA and CDR2 SQIVND (reference sequence). The CDR3 has 15 residues. V dropped 1 base and J dropped 3 bases, with 12 bases sitting between them. CDR3 residues: CASSIANRVHTEAFF. CDR3 nucleotides: TGTGCCAGTAGTATAGCTAACAGGGTTCACACTGAAGCTTTCTTT.

This CDR3 reads CASSSSMDTQYF. CDR3 nucleotide sequence: TGCGCCAGCAGCTCCAGTATGGATACGCAGTATTTT. This rearrangement joins TRBV5-1 to TRBJ2-3; unclear D gene. The CDR3 contains 12 residues. From germline, CDR1 is SGHRS and CDR2 YFSETQ. V was clipped by 3 bases and J by 6 bases, with 8 bases between them.

V gene TRBV5-1 combines with J gene TRBJ2-5; possibly TRBD1 for D (6 bases). The CDR3 is 14 residues long. The germline V gene has CDR1 SGHRS and CDR2 YFSETQ. The V end was cut by 1 base, the J end by 1 base, with 8 bases between. CDR3 bases: TGCGCCAGCAGCTTGTCAGGGGTCCAAGAGACCCAGTACTTC. It encodes CASSLSGVQETQYF. Full variable domain (rest looked up from reference TRBV5-1 and TRBJ2-5): KAGVTQTPRYLIKTRGQQVTLSCSPISGHRSVSWYQQTPGQGLQFLFEYFSETQRNKGNFPGRFSGRQFSNSRSEMNVSTLELGDSALYLCASSLSGVQETQYFGPGTRLLVL.

The CDR3 protein is CASSLTGGQETQYF. The CDR3, as DNA: TGCGCCAGCAGCCTAACTGGGGGGCAAGAGACCCAGTACTTC. The chain combines TRBV5-1 with TRBJ2-5, with D perhaps TRBD2 (6 bases). Germline V lookup: CDR1 SGHRS, CDR2 YFSETQ. The ends were cut back, 4 bases at V and 2 bases at J, with 12 bases in the middle. There are 14 residues in the CDR3.

V is TRBV7-2 and J is TRBJ1-5; D is undetermined. CDR3 length: 15 residues. The V gene lost 1 base and the J gene lost 3 bases, with 10 bases spanning the gap. The germline V gene has CDR1 SGHTA and CDR2 FQGNSA. As DNA, the CDR3 is TGTGCCAGCAGCTTAGTTGTGGACCCCAATCAGCCCCAGCATTTT. Protein: CASSLVVDPNQPQHF.

This rearrangement joins TRBV7-8 to TRBJ1-4; D unresolved. Germline-derived CDR1 and CDR2 are SGHVS and FQNEAQ. With 5 bases removed from V and 8 bases from J, the gap between germline ends came to 15 bases. The CDR3 has 14 residues. The chain's CDR3 is CASSRLGSGEKLFF. The CDR3 DNA follows: TGTGCCAGCAGCCGACTGGGAAGTGGGGAAAAACTGTTTTTT.

The V gene is TRBV5-1, the J gene TRBJ2-3, with a possible D match to TRBD2 (5 bases). CDR3 length: 14 amino acids. Trimming cost V 2 bases and J 6 bases, with 13 bases left between them. CDR1 SGHRS and CDR2 YFSETQ come from the germline V gene. The CDR3 nucleotides read TGCGCCAGCAGCTTTTCCGCGGGCCGGGATACGCAGTATTTT. This translates into CASSFSAGRDTQYF.

The V and J genes are TRBV5-1 and TRBJ2-5; 16 bases line up with TRBD2. Trimming took 4 bases from V and 2 from J; bases not matched to a gene: 5. CDR3 size: 17 residues. Germline-derived CDR1 and CDR2 are SGHRS and YFSETQ. As DNA, the CDR3 is TGCGCCAGCAGCGCGGGACTAGCGGGAGGGCTGCAAGAGACCCAGTACTTC. Translating it yields CASSAGLAGGLQETQYF.

The CDR3 DNA sequence: TGTGCCAGCAGTGAAGCTGGCGGACAGGGTATCGCCGGGGAGCTGTTTTTT. Protein: CASSEAGGQGIAGELFF. The V gene is TRBV6-1, the J gene TRBJ2-2; 8 bases agree with TRBD1. Germline CDR1 reads MNHNS; CDR2 reads SASEGT. This CDR3 is built from 17 residues. V trimming: 0 bases; J trimming: 6 bases; junction bases outside the gene matches: 9.

This chain connects TRBV18 to TRBJ1-4; D possibly corresponds to TRBD1 (5 bases). The CDR3 has 14 residues. Germline V CDR1 and CDR2: KGHSH, LQKENI. The ends were cut back, 6 bases at V and 1 base at J, with 9 bases in the middle. The CDR3 reads CASSPRGTNEKLFF. In nucleotides, the CDR3 is TGTGCCAGCTCCCCAAGGGGAACTAATGAAAAACTGTTTTTT.

V usage is TRBV29-1 and J usage is TRBJ1-2, with D possibly TRBD1 on 6 matching bases. V lost 6 bases to trimming and J lost 4 bases, with 18 bases between them. Germline V gives CDR1 SQVTM, CDR2 ANQGSEA. The CDR3 is 14 residues long. The DNA for the CDR3 is TGCAGCGTCCAGAAAACAGGGTCTCGCTATGGCTACACCTTC. It translates to CSVQKTGSRYGYTF.

This chain joins TRBV5-1 and TRBJ2-7, with D maybe TRBD1 (5 bases). The CDR3 totals 12 residues. Germline V gives CDR1 SGHRS, CDR2 YFSETQ. The V end lost 2 bases, the J end lost 3 bases, and 6 bases lay between the germline ends. The CDR3 region is CASSFQGYEQYF. The CDR3 nucleotides read TGCGCCAGCAGCTTCCAGGGCTACGAGCAGTACTTC. Using reference TRBV5-1 and TRBJ2-7 for the parts outside the CDR3, the full variable domain is KAGVTQTPRYLIKTRGQQVTLSCSPISGHRSVSWYQQTPGQGLQFLFEYFSETQRNKGNFPGRFSGRQFSNSRSEMNVSTLELGDSALYLCASSFQGYEQYFGPGTRLTVT.

The V and J genes are TRBV29-1 and TRBJ2-1, with 8 bases matching TRBD2. Unmatched junction bases numbered 8, after V lost 8 bases and J lost 2 bases. The CDR3 is 14 amino acids. Germline V gene data show CDR1 as SQVTM and CDR2 as ANQGSEA. The CDR3 spells CSNMRGLAYNEQFF. In nucleotides, the CDR3 is TGCAGCAATATGAGGGGACTAGCCTACAATGAGCAGTTCTTC.

The rearrangement links TRBV6-4 to TRBJ1-1; D is unclear. Germline V CDR1 and CDR2: MRHNA, SNTAGT. The CDR3 consists of 13 residues. V was shortened by 3 bases and J by 0 bases, with 5 bases between the two germline ends. CDR3 sequence: CASSEELNTEAFF. CDR3 sequence (DNA): TGTGCCAGCAGTGAGGAGTTGAACACTGAAGCTTTCTTT.

The genes are TRBV19 and TRBJ1-2; D is undetermined. Trimming removed 7 bases at V and 7 bases at J, with 10 bases between. The CDR3 has 11 amino acids. CDR1 is LNHDA and CDR2 is SQIVND in the germline V gene (reference sequence). CDR3 coding DNA: TGTGCCAGTACAGGTGGGGTTGGCTACACCTTC. Residues: CASTGGVGYTF. Combining the CDR3 with reference TRBV19 and TRBJ1-2 gives the whole variable domain DGGITQSPKYLFRKEGQNVTLSCEQNLNHDAMYWYRQDPGQGLRLIYYSQIVNDFQKGDIAEGYSVSREKKESFPLTVTSAQKNPTAFYLCASTGGVGYTFGSGTRLTVV.

V is TRBV6-1 and J is TRBJ1-2, with a possible D match to TRBD1 (5 bases). The ends were cut back, 8 bases at V and 6 bases at J, with 16 bases in the middle. The CDR3 length is 13 residues. Germline V gene data show CDR1 as MNHNS and CDR2 as SASEGT. The CDR3: CASGWVRGDGYTF. In nucleotides, the CDR3 is TGTGCCAGCGGGTGGGTGAGGGGCGATGGCTACACCTTC.

This clone has just a few counts. The V and J genes are TRBV7-3 and TRBJ1-5; possibly TRBD1 for D (5 bases). CDR1 is SGHTA and CDR2 is FQGTGA in the germline V gene. The CDR3 runs 13 residues. V was trimmed by 4 bases and J by 6 bases, leaving 10 bases between them. As DNA, the CDR3 is TGTGCCAGCAGCTCTAGGGGAGGTCAGCCCCAGCATTTT. As protein: CASSSRGGQPQHF.

The chain carries TRBV11-2 and TRBJ2-2; TRBD1 might be the D (5 bases). CDR3 length: 17 amino acids. Germline CDR1 reads SGHAT; CDR2 reads FQNNGV. V shed 1 base and J shed 0 bases, with 12 bases lying between them. The CDR3 loop reads CASSLVALGANTGELFF. Here the CDR3 DNA reads TGTGCCAGCAGCTTAGTAGCCCTAGGGGCGAACACCGGGGAGCTGTTTTTT.

The chain has TRBV27 and TRBJ2-3; 9 bases are shared with TRBD1. The CDR3 spans 16 residues. In germline, CDR1 is MNHEY, CDR2 SMNVEV (reference sequence). With 5 bases clipped from V and 3 bases from J, the junction kept 9 bases outside the gene matches. CDR3: CASSGIQGAGTDTQYF. The CDR3 DNA sequence: TGTGCCAGCAGTGGGATACAGGGGGCGGGGACAGATACGCAGTATTTT.

The rearrangement uses TRBV27 and TRBJ2-6; the match to TRBD1 covers 7 bases. CDR1 MNHEY and CDR2 SMNVEV come from the germline V gene (reference sequence). CDR3 length equals 15 residues. V was clipped by 4 bases and J by 4 bases; unmatched bases: 4. CDR3 DNA sequence: TGTGCCAGCAGTTCCGGACAGGCCGGGGCCAACGTCCTGACTTTC. Protein product: CASSSGQAGANVLTF.

The genes are TRBV12-5 and TRBJ2-3; no firm D call. The CDR3 consists of 13 residues. CDR1 is LGHNT, CDR2 FRNRAP, per germline. Between the trimmed V and J ends, which lost 7 bases and 0 bases, there was a span of 8 bases. CDR3 nucleotide sequence: TGTGCTAGTGCGCTACCTAGCACAGATACGCAGTATTTT. This sequence encodes CASALPSTDTQYF.

The chain recombines TRBV5-8 with TRBJ2-7, with TRBD1 identical over 10 bases. From germline, CDR1 is SGHTS and CDR2 YDEGEE. Trimming at V came to 0 bases and at J to 4 bases, leaving 4 bases not matched to a gene. CDR3 length: 15 amino acids. The CDR3 spells CASSLVGTGAYEQYF. In DNA form, the CDR3 reads TGTGCCAGCAGCTTGGTAGGGACAGGGGCATACGAGCAGTACTTC.

The genes are TRBV7-9 and TRBJ2-5; tentatively, D is TRBD2 (6 bases). This CDR3 is built from 14 residues. With 4 bases removed from V and 7 bases from J, the gap between germline ends came to 16 bases. Germline CDR1 SEHNR, CDR2 FQNEAQ (reference sequence). The DNA for the CDR3 is TGTGCCAGCAGCTATGCCCAGATGGAGGGGACCCAGTACTTC. Its protein product is CASSYAQMEGTQYF.

About this clone itself: One end of the junction does not line up with germline, which may come from a read error. This chain joins TRBV19 and TRBJ2-5; TRBD1 or TRBD2 may be the D gene (5 bases each). Germline CDR1 LNHDA, CDR2 SQIVND (reference sequence). The CDR3 has 12 residues. The CDR3 reads CASSIAGTEKHF. In DNA form, the CDR3 reads TGTGCCAGTAGTATCGCCGGGACCGAGAAACACTTC. Based on the CDR3 plus reference TRBV19 and TRBJ2-5, the full variable domain is DGGITQSPKYLFRKEGQNVTLSCEQNLNHDAMYWYRQDPGQGLRLIYYSQIVNDFQKGDIAEGYSVSREKKESFPLTVTSAQKNPTAFYLCASSIAGTEKHFGPGTRLLVL.

The V call is TRBV7-6, the J call TRBJ2-2, with 10 bases aligning to TRBD1. Germline assignment: CDR1 SGHVS and CDR2 FNYEAQ. Trimming at V came to 4 bases and at J to 5 bases, leaving 10 bases not matched to a gene. The CDR3 is 17 residues long. CDR3 region: CASSSRSGTGVTGELFF. In DNA, the CDR3 is TGTGCCAGCAGCTCGAGATCCGGGACAGGGGTAACCGGGGAGCTGTTTTTT.